The sequence of this T cell receptor (beta chain) was determined in a study of long-term antiretroviral therapy in people with HIV (dated by TCRdb to the early 2020s). Regarding the study in general: The earliest samples were collected roughly a decade before the 2015 WHO recommendation for immediate ART, at a time when ART was usually postponed until CD4 counts fell. A total of 150 to 200 cryopreserved PBMC samples were contributed to the cohort by 30 adults with confirmed HIV infection, with samples collected serially over a mean of approximately six years (range 1-12). No cross-contamination during QIAcube processing was shown when test extractions of a monoclonal T-cell line were performed alongside 25 to 35 polyclonal samples. Of the roughly 30 participants with HIV, roughly 10 were female. This retrospective serial study examined whether starting ART and sustained HIV suppression were associated with changes in the composition and diversity of the TRB repertoire in peripheral blood.

To be included, a participant needed at least one PBMC sample from before ART initiation plus at least two post-ART samples. Every participant with HIV received treatment in the United States of America. Before DNA extraction, cryopreserved samples of about 0.9-11 million PBMC were thawed and washed. At the time of the earliest PBMC sample, participants with HIV were aged between about 23 and 54 years. Per participant, PBMC samples came from 1-4 timepoints prior to ART initiation and 2-8 timepoints following ART initiation, for a median of 7 samples. For every participant, serial HIV viral load, CD4+ T-cell count, ART history and demographic data were obtained. Genomic DNA was extracted from unsorted PBMC with a Qiagen kit on a QIAcube, processed in batches of 12 samples. The junction shows trimming of 6 bases on V and 5 bases on J, plus 13 bases between the germline ends. CDR1 SNHLY and CDR2 FYNNEI were looked up in the germline V gene. Counted from cysteine to phenylalanine, this CDR3 has 13 amino acids. The kept DNA is CDR3 alone, 39 bases in frame from the first base.

Sequencing of the TRB variable region was done with the immunoSEQ hsTCRB v3.0 assay at survey level resolution. A depth of roughly 35,000-50,000 T-cell genomes per sample was targeted for TRB sequencing. An Illumina MiSeq with a v3 150-cycle kit was used to sequence the pooled TRB libraries. Processing in the source paper ran as follows. Repertoire analysis was run in R within a reproducible Nextflow workflow that covered QC, data transformation and analysis. LymphoSeq2, an R package for AIRR-Seq data exploration, was used to implement custom analyses. After excluding a handful of samples that yielded fewer than 5000 total TRB sequences, approximately 180 HIV repertoires remained for analysis. Among the approximately 200 retained HIV repertoires, about 60 were collected before ART initiation and some 130 were collected after ART initiation. Repertoires were downsampled to 5000 TRB nucleotide sequences, with summary statistics averaged over 100 downsampling iterations. Only TRB sequences with CDR3 regions of at least seven amino acids were retained for analysis. Diversity was measured with a Shannon entropy-derived clonality score and the Gini coefficient. In repertoire networks, the top 5000 CDR3 amino acid sequences were linked whenever an edit distance of one separated two sequences. For TRB CDR3 amino acid sequences, antigen specificity groups and MHC restriction were predicted with GLIPH2. To flag known associations with CMV, EBV, HIV or tissue antigens, CDR3 amino acid sequences were compared against VDJdb and McPAS-TCR. Pre-ART, post-ART and control groups were compared with Wilcoxon signed-rank tests and Holm-Bonferroni correction. TCRdb retrieved this table from immuneACCESS and kept in-frame rearrangements only. Not all clones are present; in checked studies, unresolved V genes account for under half, and no reason is known for the remainder. For V, J and clone size, that table is used; D and trimming come from the DNA. Here the sample has around 19,000 clones; more than 85% occur a single time. Around 7.1% of the sample is taken by the ten largest.

A remark on this clone: The target of this receptor is not known. No base quality values were provided; no much bigger clone lies one nucleotide off.

Findings and caveats that apply to the study as a whole: Because pre-ART samples had limited cell numbers, unsorted PBMC were profiled rather than sorted CD4+ and CD8+ T cells. Owing to limited PBMC availability, only the TCR beta chain was sequenced, without alpha chain pairing. Starting ART was linked to a significant rise in TRB diversity, yet even after long-term ART the diversity remained significantly lower than in transplant donor controls. At every time point, the repertoire was dominated by expanded TRB clones first identified before ART initiation, although this dominance fluctuated and, in many PLHIV, declined after ART. Narrower CDR3 length ranges were observed in HIV repertoires than in controls, and an antigen-experienced repertoire with only a slight naive shift after ART was suggested by the network structure. Inferences about post-ART repertoire changes were limited because no data were available on ART adherence, viral resistance or therapy changes. The samples were dated from about 2004 to 2018, and the ART regimens that were used may be less effective than current ART regimens.

The chain employs TRBV2 and TRBJ1-1; the D gene is possibly TRBD1, with 5 bases matching. This TCR was sampled from a woman between 45 and 65 years old with HIV. The starting material was unsorted PBMCs, obtained 4.4 years after starting antiretroviral therapy. Read as DNA, the sequence is TGTGCCAGCAGCCCAGGGATTCGGACTGAAGCTTTCTTT. This yields the protein CASSPGIRTEAFF.